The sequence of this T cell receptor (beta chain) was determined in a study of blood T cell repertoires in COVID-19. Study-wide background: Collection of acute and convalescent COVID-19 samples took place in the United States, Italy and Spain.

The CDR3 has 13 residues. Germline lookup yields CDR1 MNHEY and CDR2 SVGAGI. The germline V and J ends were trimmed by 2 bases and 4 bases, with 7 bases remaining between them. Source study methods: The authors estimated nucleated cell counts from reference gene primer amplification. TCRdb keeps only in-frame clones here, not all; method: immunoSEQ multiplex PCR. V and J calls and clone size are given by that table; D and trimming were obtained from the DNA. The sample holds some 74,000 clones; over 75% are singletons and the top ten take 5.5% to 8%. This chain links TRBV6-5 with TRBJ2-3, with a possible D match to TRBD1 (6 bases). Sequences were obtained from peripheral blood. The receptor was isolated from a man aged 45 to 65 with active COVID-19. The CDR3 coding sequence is TGTGCCAGCAGTTACCACAGGGCAGATACGCAGTATTTT. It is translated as CASSYHRADTQYF.